Below, 21 T cell receptor beta chains from the same sample are listed, as sequenced in a study of CD8 T cells in ankylosing spondylitis. Each CDR3 protein is one row after TCRdb ran MiXCR on the 5' RACE reads. The table has approximately 350,000 distinct CDR3 sequences, 20% seen once. The sequencing input was blood, either unsorted or a sorted T cell fraction (not recorded which). These receptors were collected from a male donor with ankylosing spondylitis or in good health (not recorded which).

The sample holds a few counts of this clonotype. This chain links TRBV28 with TRBJ2-2; possible D gene TRBD2, 6 bases. CDR3 size: 14 residues. Germline V CDR1 and CDR2: MDHEN, SYDVKM. Trimming took off 3 bases at V and 5 bases at J, with 10 bases between the two ends. Here the CDR3 DNA reads TGTGCCAGCAGTTTTCCCGGGGGAACCGGGGAGCTGTTTTTT. It codes for CASSFPGGTGELFF.

This clonotype was observed a handful of times. The rearrangement uses TRBV12-3 or TRBV12-4 and TRBJ2-7; 7 nucleotides agree with TRBD2. This CDR3 region has 14 residues. Trimming took 4 bases from V and 5 from J; bases not matched to a gene: 8. The CDR3, as DNA: TGTGCCAGCAGTTCCCTCCAGGGAGGGAACGAGCAGTACTTC. It yields the protein CASSSLQGGNEQYF.

Concerning this clonotype: Mismatch with germline at one junction end may stem from a read error. The rearrangement uses TRBV29-1 and TRBJ2-2; the match to TRBD1 covers 9 bases. The CDR3 totals 14 residues. Looked up from germline, CDR1 is SQVTM and CDR2 is ANQGSEA. CDR3 loop: CSAEAQGASGELFF. The CDR3 DNA is TGCAGCGCTGAAGCACAGGGGGCGTCCGGGGAGCTGTTTTTT.

Worth noting for this clonotype: One base away lies a much larger clone, so this may be a sequencing read error. The CDR3: CASSWNGNTEAFF. The CDR3 DNA follows: TGTGCCAGCAGCTGGAACGGGAACACTGAAGCTTTCTTT. The J gene is TRBJ1-1, the V gene TRBV7-2, with D unclear. Trimming removed 4 bases at V and 1 base at J, with 7 bases between. The CDR3 runs 13 residues. Looked up from germline, CDR1 is SGHTA and CDR2 is FQGNSA.

This clonotype showed up just a few times. V usage is TRBV7-2 and J usage is TRBJ1-5; TRBD1 is a possible D gene (5 bases). The CDR3 covers 16 residues. Trimming stripped 3 bases from V and 9 bases from J, with 21 bases between. Looked up from germline, CDR1 is SGHTA and CDR2 is FQGNSA. This chain's CDR3 is CASSLDTRLPLGPQHF. CDR3 bases: TGTGCCAGCAGCTTGGACACACGGCTACCCTTAGGGCCCCAGCATTTT.

V usage is TRBV28 and J usage is TRBJ2-2; tentatively, D is TRBD1 or TRBD2 (6 bases each). Looked up from germline, CDR1 is MDHEN and CDR2 is SYDVKM. The CDR3 is 14 amino acids. CDR3 nucleotide sequence: TGTGCTGGAGGGGGGACCCCGAACACCGGGGAGCTGTTTTTT. Translated: CAGGGTPNTGELFF.

This clonotype appeared a few times. The chain is built from TRBV21-1 and TRBJ2-2; the table's D call, TRBD1, was not checked against the DNA. TRBV21-1 is a known pseudogene. The CDR3 sequence is 16 residues long. CDR3 in amino acids: CASITNPEGGTGELFF. The CDR3 coding sequence is TGTGCCAGCATAACAAACCCGGAGGGGGGCACCGGGGAGCTGTTTTTT.

Concerning this clonotype itself: A much larger clone differs by one base, so this may be a read error. The rearrangement uses TRBV6-4 and TRBJ2-1; D is unresolved. This CDR3 has 14 amino acids. CDR1 MRHNA and CDR2 SNTAGT come from the germline V gene. This CDR3 reads CASSGTDGYNEQLF. The CDR3, as DNA: TGTGCCAGCAGTGGGACGGATGGCTACAATGAGCAGCTCTTC.

Only a few counts were recorded for this clonotype. The gene calls are TRBV12-3 or TRBV12-4 and TRBJ2-1; D may be TRBD1 (5 bases). The V gene lost 6 bases and the J gene lost 7 bases, with 13 bases spanning the gap. The CDR3 is 13 residues long. CDR3 bases: TGTGCCAGCAGAAAAAGGACACATAATGAGCAGTTCTTC. Its translation: CASRKRTHNEQFF.

The table lists this clonotype with a few counts. The V gene is TRBV20-1, the J gene TRBJ2-5; D is possibly TRBD2 (5 bases). Trimming removed 1 base from V and 10 bases from J, with 13 bases in between. This CDR3 has 12 amino acids. The V gene's germline CDR1 is DFQATT and CDR2 SNEGSKA (reference sequence). In nucleotides, the CDR3 is TGCAGTGCTAGAGCCCCCCCCCGGGACCAGTACTTC. Translation gives CSARAPPRDQYF.

The chain carries TRBV20-1 and TRBJ1-2; TRBD1 agrees at 7 bases. CDR3 length: 14 amino acids. Germline V gene data show CDR1 as DFQATT and CDR2 as SNEGSKA (reference sequence). Losses at the gene ends were 8 bases for V and 2 bases for J; bases not matched to a gene: 11. CDR3 sequence: CSPVGGELNYGYTF. For the CDR3, the DNA is TGCAGTCCGGTAGGGGGCGAACTGAACTATGGCTACACCTTC.

This clonotype was found a few times. This chain uses TRBV9 with TRBJ2-1; unclear D gene. This CDR3 contains 15 residues. Trimming pared 3 bases from V and 0 bases from J, leaving 10 bases between. CDR1 SGDLS and CDR2 YYNGEE come from the germline V gene. CDR3 in DNA: TGTGCCAGCAGCGAACATGGGGTCTCCTACAATGAGCAGTTCTTC. This codes for CASSEHGVSYNEQFF.

The rearrangement joins TRBV15 to TRBJ2-7; D possibly corresponds to TRBD1 (6 bases). V lost 1 base to trimming and J lost 4 bases, with 11 bases between them. This CDR3 region has 14 residues. Looked up from germline, CDR1 is LNHNV and CDR2 is YYDKDF (reference sequence). The CDR3 sequence: CATSRVEQGYEQYF. The CDR3, as DNA: TGTGCCACCAGCAGAGTTGAACAGGGATACGAGCAGTACTTC. The full variable domain, rest sourced from reference TRBV15 and TRBJ2-7, is DAMVIQNPRYQVTQFGKPVTLSCSQTLNHNVMYWYQQKSSQAPKLLFHYYDKDFNNEADTPDNFQSRRPNTSFCFLDIRSPGLGDTAMYLCATSRVEQGYEQYFGPGTRLTVT.

The chain couples TRBV6-5 to TRBJ1-2; 7 bases fit TRBD1. Germline V lookup: CDR1 MNHEY, CDR2 SVGAGI. The V and J ends lost 4 bases and 8 bases, in that order; junction bases with no gene match: 10. CDR3 length: 14 amino acids. In nucleotides, the CDR3 is TGTGCCAGCAGTTCCCCGGACAGGCTAACCGGCTACACCTTC. This encodes CASSSPDRLTGYTF.

The J gene is TRBJ1-1, the V gene TRBV12-3 or TRBV12-4, with D uncertain. V lost 7 bases, J lost 0 bases, and 12 bases lay in between. The CDR3 runs 14 residues. The CDR3 loop reads CASTPGVMNTEAFF. CDR3 coding DNA: TGTGCCAGCACCCCGGGCGTAATGAACACTGAAGCTTTCTTT.

The genes are TRBV7-2 and TRBJ2-7; D is ambiguous. The CDR3 has 14 residues. CDR1 SGHTA and CDR2 FQGNSA come from the germline V gene. Trimming removed 5 bases from V and 7 bases from J, with 18 bases in between. The DNA of the CDR3 is TGTGCCAGCAGCCCACGGACCCCCCCACGGGAGCAGTACTTC. Translation gives CASSPRTPPREQYF.

The chain carries TRBV7-2 and TRBJ2-7; D possibly corresponds to TRBD2 (6 bases). The V gene's germline CDR1 is SGHTA and CDR2 FQGNSA. V dropped 0 bases and J dropped 3 bases, with 21 bases sitting between them. The CDR3 length is 18 residues. CDR3 bases: TGTGCCAGCAGCTTAGCGGGGAGAGGGGAGGTGATGGGCTACGAGCAGTACTTC. Protein product: CASSLAGRGEVMGYEQYF.

This chain connects TRBV29-1 to TRBJ2-7; no clear D gene. The CDR3 is 11 residues long. The germline CDR1 and CDR2 sequences are SQVTM and ANQGSEA. V dropped 4 bases and J dropped 3 bases, with 7 bases sitting between them. The CDR3: CSVVSHYEQYF. In DNA, the CDR3 is TGCAGCGTTGTTTCTCACTACGAGCAGTACTTC.

The V gene is TRBV7-2, the J gene TRBJ2-1; 10 bases agree with TRBD2. The CDR3 runs 15 residues. V was pared by 5 bases and J by 3 bases, with 4 bases of the junction left unmatched. Per the germline V gene, CDR1 is SGHTA and CDR2 is FQGNSA. The CDR3 DNA reads TGTGCCAGCAGCCCCCAGCGGGGGGGCTACAATGAGCAGTTCTTC. Amino acids: CASSPQRGGYNEQFF. Combining the CDR3 with reference TRBV7-2 and TRBJ2-1 gives the whole variable domain GAGVSQSPSNKVTEKGKDVELRCDPISGHTALYWYRQSLGQGLEFLIYFQGNSAPDKSGLPSDRFSAERTGGSVSTLTIQRTQQEDSAVYLCASSPQRGGYNEQFFGPGTRLTVL.

The chain joins TRBV15 to TRBJ2-3; D is uncertain. In germline, CDR1 is LNHNV, CDR2 YYDKDF (reference sequence). The V gene lost 0 bases and the J gene lost 6 bases, with 7 bases spanning the gap. The CDR3 is made up of 13 amino acids. The CDR3 region has the DNA TGTGCCACCAGCAGAGATTTGGCCGATACGCAGTATTTT. Translating it yields CATSRDLADTQYF.

V is TRBV7-8 and J is TRBJ2-3; no clear D. CDR1 and CDR2 from the germline V gene are SGHVS and FQNEAQ. V lost 5 bases to trimming and J lost 7 bases, with 10 bases between them. The CDR3 spans 12 residues. The CDR3 sequence: CASSQLGYTQYF. As DNA, the CDR3 is TGTGCCAGCAGCCAACTCGGTTATACGCAGTATTTT.